A selection of T cell receptor beta chains follows, all from one sample in a study of T cell responses to AZD1222 COVID-19 vaccine. TCRdb keeps only in-frame clones here, not all; method: immunoSEQ multiplex PCR. The table includes some 120,000 clones, 85% to 90% detected once. The starting material was peripheral blood, obtained 28 days after the second AZD1222 dose. Receptors were obtained from an adult who received the AZD1222 COVID-19 vaccine. CDR3s include the opening cysteine and the closing phenylalanine or tryptophan. The D gene is left open where the match is weak. Not every row has a clone size; where given, it reads once, few, many or a size class.

>few|.|TRBJ2-5|TRBV11-3
CASSTTGQETQYF
TGTGCCAGCAGTACCACAGGTCAAGAGACCCAGTACTTC
>.|.|TRBJ1-5|TRBV19
CASSIEGKPNQPQHF
TGTGCCAGTAGTATCGAGGGAAAACCCAATCAGCCCCAGCATTTT
>.|.|TRBJ1-5|TRBV10-2
CASSTTAINQPQHF
TGCGCCAGCAGCACGACCGCTATTAATCAGCCCCAGCATTTT
>medium-sized|.|TRBJ1-1|TRBV18
CASSPVTNSNTEAFF
TGTGCCAGCTCTCCGGTCACGAATTCGAACACTGAAGCTTTCTTT
>.|TRBD1|TRBJ2-7|TRBV11-1
CASSPDRVRQYF
TGTGCCAGCAGCCCGGACAGGGTTCGGCAGTACTTC
>few|.|TRBJ2-7|TRBV6-2/TRBV6-3
CASSPQSTYEQYF
TGTGCCAGCAGTCCCCAGAGTACCTACGAGCAGTACTTC
>.|.|TRBJ2-7|TRBV6-1
CASSEGTSTEQYF
TGTGCCAGCAGTGAAGGGACATCGACCGAGCAGTACTTC
>.|TRBD2|TRBJ2-5|TRBV5-1
CASSPGLAQQETQYF
TGCGCCAGCAGCCCCGGACTAGCTCAGCAAGAGACCCAGTACTTC
>.|.|TRBJ2-1|TRBV12-3/TRBV12-4
CASRRATGAKFF
TGTGCCAGCAGACGGGCGACCGGGGCAAAGTTCTTC
>.|TRBD1|TRBJ1-5|TRBV28
CASSRNREGASNQPQHF
TGTGCCAGCAGTAGAAACCGGGAGGGGGCTAGCAATCAGCCCCAGCATTTT
>once|.|TRBJ2-7|TRBV15
CATSGHAGGGLTYEQYF
TGTGCCACCAGCGGACATGCTGGTGGGGGCCTAACCTACGAGCAGTACTTC
>.|TRBD2|TRBJ2-3|TRBV5-1
CASRFGGSTDTQYF
TGCGCCAGCAGATTCGGGGGGAGCACAGATACGCAGTATTTT
>once|.|TRBJ1-3|TRBV15
CATSRDQGRVYGNTIYF
TGTGCCACCAGCAGAGATCAGGGTAGAGTTTATGGAAACACCATATATTTT